The 15 T cell receptor beta chains in this list originate from one sample, sequenced in a study of blood T cells in healthy people across ages. The second PCR ran roughly 7 to 12 cycles with a sample-barcoded 5' primer and J-beta primers. TCRdb re-derived calls from the 5' RACE reads in MiXCR, one entry per CDR3 protein. The data show over 750,000 distinct CDR3 sequences, roughly 25% seen once. The sample was also reused in another study, on T cells of mothers and their children.

The source material was blood. The receptors here all came from a boy younger than 18 in good health.

The chain carries TRBV10-3 and TRBJ2-3, with D perhaps matching TRBD2 (5 bases). This CDR3 contains 13 residues. Trimming removed 9 bases from V and 5 bases from J, with 15 bases in between. In germline, CDR1 is ENHRY, CDR2 SYGVKD. The CDR3 bases are TGTGCCATTCCTGGTCCCAGCGGAGATACGCAGTATTTT. It yields the protein CAIPGPSGDTQYF.

This sequence joins TRBV21-1 and TRBJ2-6; no DNA check was done on the table's D call, TRBD1. TRBV21-1 is a pseudogene segment. This CDR3 has 17 amino acids. For the CDR3, the DNA is TGTGCCAGCAGCAAAGCCGACAGGGGGAGCGGGGCCAACGTCCTGACTTTC. It codes for CASSKADRGSGANVLTF.

The chain links TRBV7-6 to TRBJ2-5; D is tentatively TRBD1 or TRBD2 (6 bases each). Germline V gene lookup returns CDR1 SGHVS and CDR2 FNYEAQ. The germline V and J ends were trimmed by 0 bases and 5 bases, with 22 bases remaining between them. The CDR3 is made up of 18 amino acids. The CDR3 reads CASSLAKTSGAGRETQYF. The CDR3 nucleotides are TGTGCCAGCAGCTTAGCAAAAACGTCAGGGGCGGGGAGGGAGACCCAGTACTTC.

The CDR3 is CASSPGAAQETQYF. CDR3 sequence (DNA): TGTGCCAGCAGCCCCGGCGCAGCCCAAGAGACCCAGTACTTC. The chain couples TRBV11-2 to TRBJ2-5, with no clear D. There are 14 residues in the CDR3. Per the germline V gene, CDR1 is SGHAT and CDR2 is FQNNGV. V gave up 5 bases and J gave up 1 base, with 11 bases separating them. Full variable domain (remainder filled in from reference TRBV11-2 and TRBJ2-5): EAGVAQSPRYKIIEKRQSVAFWCNPISGHATLYWYQQILGQGPKLLIQFQNNGVVDDSQLPKDRFSAERLKGVDSTLKIQPAKLEDSAVYLCASSPGAAQETQYFGPGTRLLVL.

V is TRBV7-2 and J is TRBJ2-7; TRBD1 agrees at 7 bases. Germline CDR1 is SGHTA and CDR2 is FQGNSA. The CDR3 totals 18 residues. V was clipped by 5 bases and J by 3 bases; unmatched bases: 19. DNA of the CDR3: TGTGCCAGCAGCATACGTGCCGGGACAGCTGTCGCCGACTACGAGCAGTACTTC. It encodes CASSIRAGTAVADYEQYF.

This clonotype was counted only a few times. The genes are TRBV21-1 and TRBJ1-4; TRBD1, the D gene given by the table, was not confirmed from the DNA. TRBV21-1 is reported as a pseudogene. The CDR3 length is 15 residues. The CDR3 protein is CASSKPGQGHEKLFF. CDR3 DNA: TGTGCCAGCAGCAAACCGGGACAGGGACATGAAAAACTGTTTTTT.

This clonotype has a handful of counts. This rearrangement joins TRBV11-2 to TRBJ1-4; 11 bases map to TRBD1. The ends lost 2 bases at V and 7 bases at J; junction bases unmatched: 6. The length of the CDR3 is 16 residues. Per the germline V gene, CDR1 is SGHAT and CDR2 is FQNNGV. CDR3: CASSLSRTGGVEKLFF. The CDR3 coding sequence is TGTGCCAGCAGCTTATCCCGGACAGGGGGCGTTGAAAAACTGTTTTTT.

This clonotype appeared a few times. Here the CDR3 reads CASSSRGASGRAVGNEQFF. Here the CDR3 DNA reads TGTGCCAGCAGCTCCCGAGGGGCTAGCGGGAGGGCCGTAGGTAATGAGCAGTTCTTC. The chain links TRBV3-1 to TRBJ2-1; 12 bases line up with TRBD2. The CDR3 spans 19 residues. The germline CDR1 and CDR2 sequences are LGHDT and YNNKEL (reference sequence). With V trimmed by 5 bases and J by 7 bases, 18 bases remained unmatched.

V gene TRBV20-1 combines with J gene TRBJ2-3; 10 bases fit TRBD2. Losses at the gene ends were 6 bases for V and 2 bases for J; bases not matched to a gene: 11. Germline V lookup: CDR1 DFQATT, CDR2 SNEGSKA (reference sequence). This CDR3 spans 16 amino acids. The DNA of the CDR3 is TGCAGTGCACCACACACCGGGACTAGCGCCACAGATACGCAGTATTTT. This encodes CSAPHTGTSATDTQYF.

The chain joins TRBV27 to TRBJ2-5, with TRBD2 as a possible D gene (7 bases). Trimming left V 6 bases short and J 5 bases short, with 16 bases between. Germline CDR1 reads MNHEY; CDR2 reads SMNVEV (reference sequence). The CDR3 is 14 residues long. The CDR3 region has the DNA TGTGCCAGCAGCGCTTTCAGGGGAGGGGAGACCCAGTACTTC. It codes for CASSAFRGGETQYF.

This clonotype has a handful of counts. V gene TRBV3-1 combines with J gene TRBJ2-5; the match to TRBD2 covers 7 bases. The J call is doubtful: the DNA matches TRBJ2-7 better. The CDR3 loop spans 14 amino acids. CDR1 LGHDT and CDR2 YNNKEL come from the germline V gene (reference sequence). DNA for the CDR3: TGTGCCAGCAGCCTTCTAGCGGCCCCCTACGAGCAGTACTTC. Its translation: CASSLLAAPYEQYF.

This clonotype was recorded a few times. This chain joins TRBV12-3 or TRBV12-4 and TRBJ2-5; TRBD2 matches 8 bases. The CDR3 covers 15 residues. V gave up 5 bases and J gave up 6 bases; unmatched junction bases: 11. The CDR3 coding sequence is TGTGCCAGCAGTCCCTGGAGTAGCGGGGTTCAGACCCAGTACTTC. It yields the protein CASSPWSSGVQTQYF.

This clonotype was detected only a few times. The chain couples TRBV4-3 to TRBJ2-5; 7 bases are shared with TRBD1. CDR1 is LGHNA, CDR2 YSLEER, per germline. The CDR3 is made up of 14 amino acids. The trim removed 2 bases at V and 5 bases at J, leaving 5 bases unmatched. The CDR3: CASSQLTGEETQYF. The CDR3 DNA reads TGCGCCAGCAGCCAACTAACAGGGGAGGAGACCCAGTACTTC.

The rearrangement links TRBV3-1 to TRBJ2-2; D gene unclear. The CDR3 sequence is 14 residues long. Germline assignment: CDR1 LGHDT and CDR2 YNNKEL (reference sequence). Trimming removed 1 base from V and 3 bases from J, with 6 bases in between. This chain's CDR3 is CASSQVSDTGELFF. The CDR3 DNA sequence: TGTGCCAGCAGCCAAGTGTCCGACACCGGGGAGCTGTTTTTT.

The V call is TRBV20-1, the J call TRBJ1-2; perhaps TRBD1 as D (5 bases). The CDR3 extends over 16 amino acids. CDR1 and CDR2 from the germline V gene are DFQATT and SNEGSKA (reference sequence). Deletions cut 1 base from V and 5 bases from J, with 20 bases between. The CDR3 protein is CSARVRAGLIGYGYTF. The CDR3 DNA reads as TGCAGTGCTAGAGTGCGGGCAGGGCTCATTGGGTATGGCTACACCTTC.